What follows are 12 T cell receptor beta chains derived from one specimen sequenced in a study of blood T cell repertoires in COVID-19. TCRdb's table, derived via immunoSEQ multiplex PCR, lists solely in-frame clones and lacks some. Here the sample spans 450,000 to 500,000 clones, roughly 85% being singletons. Sample: peripheral blood. All receptors come from a human donor in a cohort sampled during active COVID-19.

The chain uses TRBV7-8 and TRBJ2-7, with 9 bases matching TRBD2. V lost 1 base to trimming and J lost 3 bases; unmatched junction nucleotides: 4. CDR1 and CDR2 (germline): SGHVS, FQNEAQ. This CDR3 spans 15 amino acids. The CDR3 DNA follows: TGTGCCAGCAGCTTAGGTCTTAGCGGGAGCTACGAGCAGTACTTC. Residues: CASSLGLSGSYEQYF.

V and J are TRBV19 and TRBJ2-1, with 10 bases lining up with TRBD2. V gave up 2 bases and J gave up 14 bases; unmatched junction bases: 9. CDR1 and CDR2 (germline): LNHDA, SQIVND (reference sequence). The CDR3 contains 14 residues. Here the CDR3 DNA reads TGTGCCAGTAGTATACAGCGGGAGGGCCGCGGTGAGTTCTTC. It codes for CASSIQREGRGEFF.

V gene TRBV3-1 (or the pseudogene TRBV3-2) combines with J gene TRBJ1-5; weak D call: TRBD1 (5 bases). This CDR3 spans 14 amino acids. Germline CDR1 and CDR2: LGHDT and YNNKEL (reference sequence). Deletions cut 8 bases from V and 4 bases from J, with 15 bases between. The CDR3 DNA is TGTGCCAGCTCGGGGGGAGTCTTTAATCAGCCCCAGCATTTT. Protein: CASSGGVFNQPQHF.

The chain has TRBV27 and TRBJ2-3, with a possible D match to TRBD2 (6 bases). The V end lost 2 bases, the J end lost 4 bases, and 28 bases lay between the germline ends. Germline lookup yields CDR1 MNHEY and CDR2 SMNVEV (reference sequence). CDR3 length: 20 amino acids. CDR3 nucleotides: TGTGCCAGCAGTTTAAATCCTCTTGCCGGGGGACTCAGAAGGGCAGATACGCAGTATTTT. Amino acid sequence: CASSLNPLAGGLRRADTQYF.

The chain combines TRBV6-5 with TRBJ1-6; tentative D call: TRBD1 (5 bases). The CDR3 runs 13 residues. The V and J ends lost 6 bases and 6 bases respectively, with 9 bases between them. The germline V gene has CDR1 MNHEY and CDR2 SVGAGI. CDR3 region: CASRVGLNSPLHF. CDR3 in DNA: TGTGCCAGCAGAGTGGGGCTTAATTCACCCCTCCACTTT.

The gene calls are TRBV5-6 and TRBJ2-1; 9 positions agree with TRBD2. V shed 6 bases and J 4 bases; nucleotides not matched to a gene: 11. Looked up from germline, CDR1 is SGHDT and CDR2 is YYEEEE. The CDR3 covers 16 residues. CDR3 sequence reads: CASTVLAGVGYNEQFF. CDR3 in DNA: TGTGCCAGCACCGTTTTAGCGGGAGTAGGTTACAATGAGCAGTTCTTC.

This clone was picked up one time. The gene calls are TRBV5-4 and TRBJ1-1; a possible D gene is TRBD1 (6 bases). The length of the CDR3 is 16 residues. V was cut by 4 bases and J by 3 bases, with 19 bases left in between. The V gene's germline CDR1 is SGHNT and CDR2 YYREEE (reference sequence). Here the CDR3 DNA reads TGTGCCAGCAGCCCTAGAGCGGGACCAGGGGACACTGAAGCTTTCTTT. Protein sequence: CASSPRAGPGDTEAFF. Variable domain in full (rest from reference TRBV5-4 and TRBJ1-1): ETGVTQSPTHLIKTRGQQVTLRCSSQSGHNTVSWYQQALGQGPQFIFQYYREEENGRGNFPPRFSGLQFPNYSSELNVNALELDDSALYLCASSPRAGPGDTEAFFGQGTRLTVV.

This clone was seen a single time. J is TRBJ2-7 and V is TRBV11-2; 11 nucleotides line up with TRBD2. The germline gives CDR1 SGHAT, CDR2 FQNNGV. V was clipped by 8 bases and J by 2 bases; unmatched bases: 2. The CDR3 runs to 13 residues. CDR3 sequence reads: CASRLAGTYEQYF. As DNA, the CDR3 is TGTGCCAGCCGACTAGCGGGAACCTACGAGCAGTACTTC.

The J gene is TRBJ1-2, the V gene TRBV19; D is possibly TRBD1 (6 bases). V lost 7 bases, J lost 5 bases, and 14 bases lay in between. Germline CDR1 is LNHDA and CDR2 is SQIVND (reference sequence). The CDR3 is 13 amino acids. The CDR3 nucleotides are TGTGCCAGTATTAAGACAGGTTTTTATGGCTACACCTTC. This translates into CASIKTGFYGYTF.

The chain couples TRBV7-9 to TRBJ1-2, with TRBD1 matching 9 bases. Per the germline V gene, CDR1 is SEHNR and CDR2 is FQNEAQ (reference sequence). The CDR3 is 14 residues long. Trimming removed 4 bases from V and 8 bases from J; junction bases left unmatched: 8. The CDR3 DNA reads as TGTGCCAGCAGCTCAAGGACAGGGGCAGGAGGCTACACCTTC. Its protein product is CASSSRTGAGGYTF. Supplemented by reference TRBV7-9 and TRBJ1-2, the full variable domain reads DTGVSQNPRHKITKRGQNVTFRCDPISEHNRLYWYRQTLGQGPEFLTYFQNEAQLEKSRLLSDRFSAERPKGSFSTLEIQRTEQGDSAMYLCASSSRTGAGGYTFGSGTRLTVV.

This clone was found once. This chain joins TRBV19 and TRBJ1-1; TRBD1 might be the D (5 bases). The V gene's germline CDR1 is LNHDA and CDR2 SQIVND (reference sequence). Trimming cost V 7 bases and J 2 bases, with 14 bases left between them. The CDR3 extends over 14 amino acids. The CDR3 region is CASTSIGENTEAFF. CDR3 in DNA: TGTGCCAGTACCTCGATAGGGGAAAACACTGAAGCTTTCTTT.

The chain recombines TRBV7-3 with TRBJ2-1; no clear D. Trimming removed 5 bases at V and 0 bases at J, with 11 bases between. Germline CDR1 and CDR2: SGHTA and FQGTGA. The CDR3 contains 15 residues. Here the CDR3 reads CASSPPASSYNEQFF. For the CDR3, the DNA is TGTGCCAGCAGCCCACCAGCGAGCTCCTACAATGAGCAGTTCTTC.